Presented here are 5 T cell receptor beta chains from one specimen sequenced in a study of blood T cell repertoires in COVID-19. Sequencing used immunoSEQ multiplex PCR; TCRdb keeps in-frame clones, though not all of them. The data hold roughly 170,000 clones, with around 87% observed a single time. Specimen: peripheral blood. These receptors originate from a man in his forties with active or convalescent COVID-19.

V gene TRBV7-3 combines with J gene TRBJ2-3, with TRBD2 matching over 9 bases. Germline V CDR1 and CDR2: SGHTA, FQGTGA. The CDR3 is 14 residues long. The V segment lost 7 bases and the J segment 5 bases; nucleotides outside the gene matches: 7. In DNA, the CDR3 is TGTGCCAGCACTGAGGCGGGGGGGCAAGATACGCAGTATTTT. This codes for CASTEAGGQDTQYF.

V usage is TRBV27 and J usage is TRBJ1-6; TRBD1 agrees at 8 bases. The V gene's germline CDR1 is MNHEY and CDR2 SMNVEV (reference sequence). This CDR3 contains 16 residues. V trimming: 3 bases; J trimming: 10 bases; junction bases outside the gene matches: 11. The CDR3 DNA sequence: TGTGCCAGCAGTTTTCTTCCGGGACAGGTCGGCTCACCCCTCCACTTT. The encoded protein is CASSFLPGQVGSPLHF.

The gene calls are TRBV28 and TRBJ1-1; D call uncertain. Germline V gene lookup returns CDR1 MDHEN and CDR2 SYDVKM. With 6 bases removed from V and 8 bases from J, the gap between germline ends came to 10 bases. The CDR3 spans 11 residues. CDR3 nucleotides: TGTGCCAGCAGAGCAACAGTAGAAGCTTTCTTT. Translation gives CASRATVEAFF.

The chain links TRBV5-4 to TRBJ1-1; D possibly corresponds to TRBD1 (6 bases). CDR1 is SGHNT and CDR2 is YYREEE in the germline V gene (reference sequence). Trimming cost V 4 bases and J 1 base, with 14 bases left between them. This CDR3 contains 15 residues. The CDR3 protein is CASSLQGNSNTEAFF. The CDR3 DNA is TGTGCCAGCAGCCTACAGGGAAATTCGAACACTGAAGCTTTCTTT. The full variable domain, its missing parts supplied by reference TRBV5-4 and TRBJ1-1, is ETGVTQSPTHLIKTRGQQVTLRCSSQSGHNTVSWYQQALGQGPQFIFQYYREEENGRGNFPPRFSGLQFPNYSSELNVNALELDDSALYLCASSLQGNSNTEAFFGQGTRLTVV.

The chain carries TRBV24-1 and TRBJ1-1, with 7 bases matching TRBD1. The trim removed 6 bases at V and 1 base at J, leaving 1 base unmatched. Germline loops: CDR1 KGHDR, CDR2 SFDVKD. This CDR3 region has 13 residues. The chain's CDR3 is CATSPGGNTEAFF. DNA for the CDR3: TGTGCCACCAGTCCAGGGGGGAACACTGAAGCTTTCTTT.